This TCR beta chain was recorded in a study of blood T cell repertoires in COVID-19 (dated by TCRdb to 2020 to 2021). Concerning the study at large: Samples covering the acute and convalescent phases of COVID-19 were provided by collaborators in the United States, Italy and Spain. The prospective study material was composed of cDNA or gDNA derived from T cells, B-cell-depleted T cells, or PBMCs. Subjects who had been exposed to COVID-19, were actively infected with it, or had recovered from it provided the deeply sampled blood TCRbeta repertoires that made up the dataset. The repertoires were made available in a free public database intended to serve as a resource for research on the immune response to SARS-CoV-2. The samples were drawn from the first 160 participants of the ongoing ImmuneRACE study and from about 1,200 subjects provided by 6 global collaborators. A de-identified subject ID, COVID-19 status, age in years and sex were almost always included in the sample metadata. Where HLA class I and class II types were available, the types were taken from metadata supplied by the sample provider, not from assay-based typing.

The CDR3 has 13 amino acids, counting the end cysteine and phenylalanine. Only CDR3 DNA is held: 39 bases, read in frame from base 1. The germline V and J ends show losses of 7 bases and 9 bases respectively, and no gene match explains 5 bases of the junction. As regards this clone: The antigen this receptor binds is unknown. Base qualities are not recorded, but no much larger clone differs from it by a single base.

One collaborating source in Seattle enrolled patients while the patients were actively infected and followed the patients over time throughout the course of disease. Collaborating institutions collected whole blood in K2EDTA tubes following their own protocols. For TCRbeta analysis, collaborators shipped samples as frozen whole blood, isolated PBMCs, or DNA extracted from either of those sample types. TCRbeta CDR3 regions were amplified from genomic DNA by means of the immunoSEQ Assay, a bias-controlled multiplex PCR. The authors' pipeline ran thus. Within the assay, amplification of reference gene primers was used to estimate how many nucleated cells each sample contained. To quantify the absolute abundance of each unique TCRbeta CDR3 rearrangement, sequence reads were collapsed and filtered. For each sample, productive Simpson clonality was calculated as the square root of Simpson's diversity index over productive rearrangements. TCRdb holds this immuneACCESS table with in-frame rearrangements only. Some clones are missing; in checked studies, unresolved V genes explain under half, and the rest has no known cause. The V and J calls and clone size come from that table; D and trimming were worked out from the DNA. Here the sample has hundreds of thousands of clones; about 90% occur a single time. The biggest ten clones account for about 6.3% of the sample.

What the work shows at the level of the full study, not this receptor alone: The amount of clinical and demographic metadata varied by source and participant and was provided uncurated.

The chain links TRBV12-3 or TRBV12-4 with TRBJ2-1, with TRBD2 matching 11 junction bases. The TCR originated in a woman aged 45 to 65 with COVID-19, enrolled during active disease. The sequenced sample consisted of peripheral blood. CDR3 region: CASKASGRLEQFF. The DNA sequence is given as TGTGCCAGCAAGGCTAGCGGGAGGCTTGAGCAGTTCTTC.